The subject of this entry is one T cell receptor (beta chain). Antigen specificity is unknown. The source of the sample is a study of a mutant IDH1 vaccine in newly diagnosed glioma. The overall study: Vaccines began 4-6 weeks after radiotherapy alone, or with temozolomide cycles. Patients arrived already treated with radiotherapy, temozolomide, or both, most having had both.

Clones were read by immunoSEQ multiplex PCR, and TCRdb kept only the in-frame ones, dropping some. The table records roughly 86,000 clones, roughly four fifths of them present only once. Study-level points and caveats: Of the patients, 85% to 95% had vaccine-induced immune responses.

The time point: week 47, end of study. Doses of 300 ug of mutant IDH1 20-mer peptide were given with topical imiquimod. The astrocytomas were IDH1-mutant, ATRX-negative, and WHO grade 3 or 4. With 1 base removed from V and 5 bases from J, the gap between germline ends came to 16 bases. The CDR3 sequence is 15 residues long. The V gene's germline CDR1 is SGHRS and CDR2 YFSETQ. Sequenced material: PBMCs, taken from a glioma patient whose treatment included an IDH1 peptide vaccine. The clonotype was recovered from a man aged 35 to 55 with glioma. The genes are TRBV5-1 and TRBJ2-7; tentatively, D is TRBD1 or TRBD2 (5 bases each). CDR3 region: CASSLLPGAQDEQYF. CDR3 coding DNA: TGCGCCAGCAGCTTGCTCCCCGGGGCTCAGGACGAGCAGTACTTC.